The 19 T cell receptor beta chains presented below share a single source sample, sequenced in a study of cytomegalovirus exposure and HLA in healthy donors (dated by TCRdb to 2016 to 2017). Library preparation employed the immunoSEQ multiplex PCR assay. For the multiplex PCR, a mixture combining 60 forward primers for TCR Vbeta segments and 13 reverse primers for TCR Jbeta segments was used. Drawn from immuneACCESS, this table holds only the in-frame rearrangements with V and J called that TCRdb kept. Clones are partly lost; checked studies trace under half to an unresolved V gene and leave the rest unexplained. In this sample the table shows approximately 170,000 clones, less than 80% of which occur a single time. The top ten constitute under 3% of the sample. The sample consisted of PBMCs. The receptors here all came from a man aged 40-49 years in good health and CMV-seronegative.

This clone was observed a handful of times. The rearrangement links TRBV23-1 to TRBJ2-7; 10 bases are a match to TRBD1. TRBV23-1 is filed as an ORF, its function uncertain. V lost 7 bases, J lost 5 bases, and 5 bases stayed unmatched. The CDR3 has 13 residues. The CDR3 spells CASTGQGDHEQYF. The CDR3 DNA reads as TGCGCCAGCACCGGACAGGGGGACCACGAGCAGTACTTC.

The chain has TRBV19 and TRBJ1-3, with D perhaps TRBD1 (5 bases). Deletions cut 3 bases from V and 1 base from J, with 10 bases between. This CDR3 is 15 amino acids long. In germline, CDR1 is LNHDA, CDR2 SQIVND (reference sequence). CDR3 loop: CASSIGRESGNTIYF. In DNA, the CDR3 is TGTGCCAGTAGTATTGGCAGGGAATCTGGAAACACCATATATTTT.

This clone was counted only a few times. The genes are TRBV7-9 and TRBJ2-7; 10 bases map to TRBD2. Germline V CDR1 and CDR2: SEHNR, FQNEAQ (reference sequence). Germline trimming cut 5 bases from V and 7 bases from J; bases unmatched to any gene: 8. The length of the CDR3 is 14 residues. CDR3: CASSAGTSAVEQYF. CDR3 nucleotides: TGTGCCAGCAGCGCCGGGACTAGCGCCGTTGAGCAGTACTTC.

This clone was seen a few times. This sequence joins TRBV15 and TRBJ1-2; 9 nucleotides agree with TRBD1. The CDR3 runs 16 residues. Germline values: CDR1 LNHNV, CDR2 YYDKDF (reference sequence). J lost 8 bases, V lost 3 bases, and 13 bases had no gene match. The CDR3 nucleotides read TGTGCCACCAGCAGCGATGTCCCGGGACAGGGCTTCGGCTACACCTTC. Translated: CATSSDVPGQGFGYTF. Complete variable domain (other parts from reference TRBV15 and TRBJ1-2): DAMVIQNPRYQVTQFGKPVTLSCSQTLNHNVMYWYQQKSSQAPKLLFHYYDKDFNNEADTPDNFQSRRPNTSFCFLDIRSPGLGDTAMYLCATSSDVPGQGFGYTFGSGTRLTVV.

The chain links TRBV25-1 to TRBJ2-2; D is undetermined. Germline CDR1 reads MGHDK; CDR2 reads SYGVNS. Deletions cut 1 base from V and 1 base from J, with 4 bases between. The CDR3 is 14 residues long. The CDR3 nucleotides are TGTGCCAGCAGTGAATGGCTGAACACCGGGGAGCTGTTTTTT. Translated: CASSEWLNTGELFF.

The table lists this clone with a few counts. This chain uses TRBV6-4 with TRBJ2-1; 9 nucleotides line up with TRBD2. Germline V CDR1 and CDR2: MRHNA, SNTAGT. This CDR3 region has 15 residues. V was clipped by 4 bases and J by 5 bases; unmatched bases: 6. CDR3 nucleotide sequence: TGTGCCAGCAGTGTCGTAGCGGGAGTTGACAATGAGCAGTTCTTC. This translates into CASSVVAGVDNEQFF.

This rearrangement joins TRBV11-2 to TRBJ1-3; D not certain. This CDR3 comprises 16 residues. Germline V gene lookup returns CDR1 SGHAT and CDR2 FQNNGV. Between the trimmed V and J ends, which lost 1 base and 0 bases, there was a span of 10 bases. This CDR3 reads CASSLGFSSSGNTIYF. The CDR3 DNA is TGTGCCAGCAGCTTAGGATTCTCGAGCTCTGGAAACACCATATATTTT.

Of note for this clone: At one end the junction does not follow the germline gene, possibly because of a read error. The V gene is TRBV2, the J gene TRBJ2-7; D is possibly TRBD2 (5 bases). The CDR3 length is 14 residues. Germline CDR1 and CDR2: SNHLY and FYNNEI. CDR3 nucleotide sequence: TGTGCCAGCAGAGAAGTAGAAGGGAGCTACGAGCAGTACTTC. This encodes CASREVEGSYEQYF.

The rearrangement links TRBV2 to TRBJ1-1; 10 bases align to TRBD1. Germline V lookup: CDR1 SNHLY, CDR2 FYNNEI. With 0 bases clipped from V and 5 bases from J, the junction kept 12 bases outside the gene matches. The CDR3 is 18 amino acids. The CDR3 coding sequence is TGTGCCAGCAGTGAAGCGCCGGCGGGACAGGGGAGAGGAACTGAAGCTTTCTTT. This codes for CASSEAPAGQGRGTEAFF. Combining the CDR3 with reference TRBV2 and TRBJ1-1 gives the whole variable domain EPEVTQTPSHQVTQMGQEVILRCVPISNHLYFYWYRQILGQKVEFLVSFYNNEISEKSEIFDDQFSVERPDGSNFTLKIRSTKLEDSAMYFCASSEAPAGQGRGTEAFFGQGTRLTVV.

The CDR3 here is CASSAGTGYGGYTF. In nucleotides, the CDR3 is TGTGCCAGCAGCGCCGGGACAGGGTACGGAGGCTACACCTTC. The chain carries TRBV5-5 and TRBJ1-2, with 9 bases matching TRBD1. The V and J ends lost 4 bases and 8 bases, in that order; junction bases with no gene match: 9. Germline values: CDR1 SGHKS, CDR2 YYEKEE (reference sequence). The CDR3 consists of 14 residues.

This clone was picked up a small number of times. The V gene is TRBV6-5, the J gene TRBJ1-1; the D is unclear. The CDR3 runs 12 residues. Trimming pared 10 bases from V and 1 base from J, leaving 10 bases between. The germline V gene has CDR1 MNHEY and CDR2 SVGAGI. The CDR3 DNA follows: TGTGCCACCCAAGACAAGAACACTGAAGCTTTCTTT. Translation gives CATQDKNTEAFF.

This clone has just a few counts. Written as DNA, the CDR3 is TGTGCCAGCAGTTCGGCGGCCCTAGCCAAAAACATTCAGTACTTC. Translating it yields CASSSAALAKNIQYF. The chain couples TRBV27 to TRBJ2-4; no clear D. CDR3 size: 15 residues. The germline CDR1 and CDR2 sequences are MNHEY and SMNVEV (reference sequence). Trimming left V 4 bases short and J 0 bases short, with 10 bases between.

The chain employs TRBV2 and TRBJ2-1, with D tentatively TRBD1 (6 bases). Trimming removed 2 bases at V and 3 bases at J, with 11 bases between. Germline V gene data show CDR1 as SNHLY and CDR2 as FYNNEI. The CDR3 length is 15 residues. The CDR3 loop reads CASSESRDNYNEQFF. In nucleotides, the CDR3 is TGTGCCAGCAGTGAATCCCGGGACAACTACAATGAGCAGTTCTTC.

This chain connects TRBV5-6 to TRBJ2-2, with TRBD1 matching over 9 bases. The CDR3 consists of 16 residues. V lost 4 bases, J lost 4 bases, and 8 bases stayed unmatched. CDR1 is SGHDT and CDR2 is YYEEEE in the germline V gene. Here the CDR3 DNA reads TGTGCCAGCAGCGATACCGGGACAGGGTCCACCGGGGAGCTGTTTTTT. This encodes CASSDTGTGSTGELFF.

Details on this clone: Germline and junction disagree at one end, which may indicate a read error. V is TRBV7-9 and J is TRBJ2-2; D might be TRBD1 (6 bases). CDR1 and CDR2 from the germline V gene are SEHNR and FQNEAQ (reference sequence). This CDR3 spans 17 amino acids. The CDR3 here is CSSSWRNRAANTGELFF. CDR3 DNA: TGTTCCAGCAGCTGGCGGAACAGGGCTGCGAACACCGGGGAGCTGTTTTTT. Looking up the rest from reference TRBV7-9 and TRBJ2-2 gives the full variable domain: DTGVSQNPRHKITKRGQNVTFRCDPISEHNRLYWYRQTLGQGPEFLTYFQNEAQLEKSRLLSDRFSAERPKGSFSTLEIQRTEQGDSAMYLCSSSWRNRAANTGELFFGEGSRLTVL.

V and J are TRBV7-2 and TRBJ1-6; D is unclear. V lost 3 bases, J lost 4 bases, and 7 bases lay in between. CDR3 length: 14 amino acids. Per germline, CDR1 SGHTA and CDR2 FQGNSA. The chain's CDR3 is CASSLEGYNSPLHF. The CDR3 coding sequence is TGTGCCAGCAGCTTGGAGGGTTATAATTCACCCCTCCACTTT.

The genes are TRBV4-3 and TRBJ1-3; 8 nucleotides align to TRBD1. This CDR3 region has 18 residues. Germline trimming cut 1 base from V and 2 bases from J; bases unmatched to any gene: 10. Germline CDR1 is LGHNA and CDR2 is YSLEER. The CDR3, as DNA: TGCGCCAGCAGCCAAGGGGTTTCGCAGGGGGCGACTGGAAACACCATATATTTT. Translated: CASSQGVSQGATGNTIYF.

This chain uses TRBV29-1 with TRBJ1-1; D is unclear. Trimming pared 5 bases from V and 3 bases from J, leaving 10 bases between. The V gene's germline CDR1 is SQVTM and CDR2 ANQGSEA. This CDR3 has 12 residues. CDR3 coding DNA: TGCAGCGTTATGAGGCGGGACACTGAAGCTTTCTTT. It yields the protein CSVMRRDTEAFF.

The chain is built from TRBV11-2 and TRBJ2-7; no firm D call. The CDR3 loop spans 14 amino acids. V dropped 0 bases and J dropped 7 bases, with 13 bases sitting between them. Germline V lookup: CDR1 SGHAT, CDR2 FQNNGV. CDR3 coding DNA: TGTGCCAGCAGCTTAGATCCGCGTGTAATAGAGCAGTACTTC. Encoded protein: CASSLDPRVIEQYF.